This is a list of T cell receptor beta chains from one sample in a study of blood T cell repertoires in COVID-19. TCRdb's table, derived via immunoSEQ multiplex PCR, lists solely in-frame clones and lacks some. The sample includes 240,000 or so clones, 80% to 90% of them seen just once. Input material: PBMCs or T cells enriched from blood (not recorded which). The receptors come from a man aged 45-60 years who had been exposed to COVID-19. Each CDR3 is given with its conserved first and last residue. The D gene is left open where the match is weak. The size field is filled for only some rows; it gives once, few, many or a size class.

>.|TRBD2|TRBJ2-3|TRBV11-3
TGTGCCAGCAGCTTAGTGGCGGGAGCGACAGATACGCAGTATTTT
CASSLVAGATDTQYF
>.|TRBD2|TRBJ2-1|TRBV18
TGTGCCAGCTCACCACCGGCGGGAGACCACTACAATGAGCAGTTCTTC
CASSPPAGDHYNEQFF
>.|TRBD2|TRBJ2-1|TRBV27
TGTGCCAGCAGTCCTGGACTAGCGGGAGGTTACAATGAGCAGTTCTTC
CASSPGLAGGYNEQFF
>.|TRBD2|TRBJ2-7|TRBV4-2
TGTGCCAGCAGCCAAGAAGCGGGGTACTCATACGAGCAGTACTTC
CASSQEAGYSYEQYF
>.|.|TRBJ2-1|TRBV5-4
TGTGCCAGCAGCTTAGACAGGTCCCACTACAATGAGCAGTTCTTC
CASSLDRSHYNEQFF
>.|.|TRBJ1-1|TRBV28
TGTGCCAGCAGCAACCCGGGGACAGAAGCTTTCTTT
CASSNPGTEAFF
>.|TRBD1|TRBJ1-1|TRBV14
TGTGCCAGCAGCCCAAACCGAGGCACAGGGGACACTCAGAACACTGAAGCTTTCTTT
CASSPNRGTGDTQNTEAFF
>.|TRBD1|TRBJ1-2|TRBV19
TGTGCCAGTAGGATCCCGGGACAGGGGGCACGGGGCTACACCTTC
CASRIPGQGARGYTF
>.|TRBD1|TRBJ1-2|TRBV19
TGTGCCAGTAGTAGGGGGACAGCCGGCTATGGCTACACCTTC
CASSRGTAGYGYTF
>.|.|TRBJ1-3|TRBV5-5
TGTGCCAGCAGCTTTGATTCCGGGAGTGGAAACACCATATATTTT
CASSFDSGSGNTIYF
>.|.|TRBJ1-1|TRBV4-1
TGCGCCAGCAGCCTAGACTCGGGGGGTTCCTCTGAAGCTTTCTTT
CASSLDSGGSSEAFF
>.|TRBD2|TRBJ2-5|TRBV27
TGTGCCAGCAGTTTCCCCGGGACTAGCCTCCTGAACTTC
CASSFPGTSLLNF
>.|TRBD1|TRBJ1-2|TRBV5-8
TGTGCCAGCAGTCCGCAGGGGGCGATCTATGGCTACACCTTC
CASSPQGAIYGYTF
>.|TRBD1|TRBJ2-1|TRBV7-2
TGTGCCAGCAGCTTTGACAGGGGAAGGAATGAGCAGTTCTTC
CASSFDRGRNEQFF
>.|.|TRBJ2-6|TRBV5-1
TGCGCCAGCAGCTTCGAGGGCTCTGGGGCCAACGTCCTGACTTTC
CASSFEGSGANVLTF
>.|.|TRBJ2-3|TRBV7-3
TGTGCCAGCAGCTCCACTAGGTTTGGGGATACGCAGTATTTT
CASSSTRFGDTQYF
>once|TRBD1|TRBJ1-1|TRBV10-3
TGTGCCATCTCGGGACAGAAGAACACTGAAGCTTTCTTT
CAISGQKNTEAFF
>.|TRBD2|TRBJ2-3|TRBV28
TGTGCCAGCAGTTTAGGGGGGGAGCGGGGGTTTAGGACAGATACGCAGTATTTT
CASSLGGERGFRTDTQYF
>.|.|TRBJ1-4|TRBV5-1
TGCGCCAGCAGTCGGGGTCTGATTAATGAAAAACTGTTTTTT
CASSRGLINEKLFF
>.|.|TRBJ2-3|TRBV4-2
TGTGCCAGCAGCCAAGAATGGTGGGCATCAGATACGCAGTATTTT
CASSQEWWASDTQYF
>.|TRBD2|TRBJ2-5|TRBV9
TGTGCCAGCAGCACCATAGCGGGAGCCGCCCAAGAGACCCAGTACTTC
CASSTIAGAAQETQYF
>.|.|TRBJ1-4|TRBV3-1/TRBV3-2
TGTGCCAGCAGCCAGGAGATCAGGGCAACTAATGAAAAACTGTTTTTT
CASSQEIRATNEKLFF
>.|.|TRBJ2-5|TRBV28
TGTGCCACCTCTCGGGAGCTATACCAAGAGACCCAGTACTTC
CATSRELYQETQYF
>.|TRBD2|TRBJ2-5|TRBV10-2
TGCGCCAGCACAAGCGGGGGGCGAGGAGAGACCCAGTACTTC
CASTSGGRGETQYF
>.|TRBD1|TRBJ1-1|TRBV29-1
TGCAGCGTTGAAGCCCGGACAGGAGGGGACACTGAAGCTTTCTTT
CSVEARTGGDTEAFF
>.|TRBD1|TRBJ2-2|TRBV18
TGTGCCAGCTCACCCGGGACAGCCACCACCGGGGAGCTGTTTTTT
CASSPGTATTGELFF
>.|.|TRBJ2-1|TRBV28
TGTGCCAGCAGTTTAGCGAGCTACAATGAGCAGTTCTTC
CASSLASYNEQFF
>once|.|TRBJ2-4|TRBV28
TGTGCCAGCAGTCTCCAGGTGGCCAAAAACATTCAGTACTTC
CASSLQVAKNIQYF
>.|.|TRBJ2-1|TRBV6-5
TGTGCCAGCCAAGGGGGAGACAATGAGCAGTTCTTC
CASQGGDNEQFF
>.|TRBD2|TRBJ2-1|TRBV7-9
TGTGCCAGCAGCCCCCGAAGTGGCGGGAGGACCCACAATGAGCAGTTCTTC
CASSPRSGGRTHNEQFF
>.|.|TRBJ2-1|TRBV5-1
TGCGCCAGCAGCTTGGTGGGAGTTGGTCTTTACAATGAGCAGTTCTTC
CASSLVGVGLYNEQFF
>.|TRBD2|TRBJ2-2|TRBV10-3
TGTGCCATAGGACTAGCGCAAATAAAAAACACCGGGGAGCTGTTTTTT
CAIGLAQIKNTGELFF
>.|.|TRBJ2-1|TRBV12-3/TRBV12-4
TGTGCCAGCAGTTTCGTCGACGGGGGTGAGCAGTTCTTC
CASSFVDGGEQFF
>.|.|TRBJ2-1|TRBV18
TGTGCCAGCTCACCACAACGATCCTACTCCTACAATGAGCAGTTCTTC
CASSPQRSYSYNEQFF
>.|TRBD1|TRBJ1-2|TRBV5-1
TGCGCCAGCAGCCCGACTCCGCTCGACAGGGGATATGGCTACACCTTC
CASSPTPLDRGYGYTF
>few|.|TRBJ1-1|TRBV15
TGTGCCACCAGCAGTATAGGGGTGAACACTGAAGCTTTCTTT
CATSSIGVNTEAFF
>.|TRBD2|TRBJ2-3|TRBV10-3
TGTGCCATCAGGGAGGGACTAGCGGATCCGGATACGCAGTATTTT
CAIREGLADPDTQYF
>.|.|TRBJ2-5|TRBV28
TGTGCCAGCAGTCTTCGGTTGAGGGCGGAAGAGACCCAGTACTTC
CASSLRLRAEETQYF
>.|.|TRBJ1-6|TRBV5-1
TGCGCCAGCAGCAGACCAGGGGTGGGAAATTCACCCCTCCACTTT
CASSRPGVGNSPLHF
>.|.|TRBJ1-6|TRBV23-1
TGCGCCAGCAGTCGTGGCAGGGAGGATTCACCCCTCCACTTT
CASSRGREDSPLHF
>.|.|TRBJ2-7|TRBV19
TGTGCCAGTAGTAAACAGGGATTTCTTAACGAGCAGTACTTC
CASSKQGFLNEQYF
>.|TRBD1|TRBJ2-1|TRBV10-3
TGTGCCATCAGTGACGCAACAGGGGAGAGGTACAATGAGCAGTTCTTC
CAISDATGERYNEQFF
>.|TRBD1|TRBJ1-1|TRBV19
TGTGCCAGTAGGGTCTTGAGGGGGCAGGGAGGGAACACTGAAGCTTTCTTT
CASRVLRGQGGNTEAFF
>.|TRBD1|TRBJ1-5|TRBV10-3
TGTGCCATCAGCCCACAGGGGCCTAGCAATCAGCCCCAGCATTTT
CAISPQGPSNQPQHF
>.|TRBD2|TRBJ2-3|TRBV9
TGTGCCAGCAGCGTAAATAGCGGGATAACTAGCACAGATACGCAGTATTTT
CASSVNSGITSTDTQYF
>.|TRBD1|TRBJ2-3|TRBV27
TGTGCCAGCAACACCAGGACAGGGGGAGGGCTTTCCCAAGATACGCAGTATTTT
CASNTRTGGGLSQDTQYF
>.|.|TRBJ2-3|TRBV7-9
TGTGCCAGCAGCTTACACCAGGGAACAGATACGCAGTATTTT
CASSLHQGTDTQYF
>.|TRBD1|TRBJ1-1|TRBV15
TGTGCCACCAGCTCCCGACAGGGAAGGGAAGCTTTCTTT
CATSSRQGREAFF
>.|TRBD1|TRBJ2-7|TRBV18
TGTGCCAGCTCACCTTCCGGGACAGGCCCCCGCGAGCAGTACTTC
CASSPSGTGPREQYF
>.|.|TRBJ2-2|TRBV18
TGTGCCAGCTCTCGGGACACGGGGTCGGCCGGGGAGCTGTTTTTT
CASSRDTGSAGELFF